Listed here are 26 T cell receptor beta chains from one sample, sequenced in a study of regulatory T cells in long-lasting Graves disease. The sample's time point: newly diagnosed GD, antithyroid drugs for less than 3 months. There was RNA extracted from PBMCs, and the TCR library was made from it. Both iRepertoire HTBI primers and Arm-PCR of CDR3 regions were used to build the TCR beta libraries. MiXCR, applied by TCRdb to the multiplex PCR reads, yields one record per CDR3 protein. The sample has 450,000 to 600,000 distinct CDR3 sequences; around 16% are singletons. The same specimen was also included in a second study, on T cells in Graves' hyperthyroidism and ophthalmopathy.

The specimen comprised peripheral blood mononuclear cells (PBMCs), sampled at new diagnosis, from a patient treated with antithyroid drugs. These receptors were collected from a middle-aged man with Graves disease.

This clonotype was recorded at least ten times. The V call is TRBV18, the J call TRBJ1-1; TRBD1 is a possible D gene (6 bases). The CDR3 contains 17 residues. The ends were cut back, 1 base at V and 6 bases at J, with 21 bases in the middle. Germline CDR1 reads KGHSH; CDR2 reads LQKENI. CDR3 DNA: TGTGCCAGCTCACCACGCACCACCGGCACAGGGCCCTCTGAAGCTTTCTTT. Amino acid sequence: CASSPRTTGTGPSEAFF.

The chain employs TRBV7-2 and TRBJ2-5; D ambiguous. Germline values: CDR1 SGHTA, CDR2 FQGNSA. V gave up 1 base and J gave up 2 bases, with 8 bases separating them. The CDR3 runs to 14 residues. DNA of the CDR3: TGTGCCAGCAGCTTAGTAGTCAGTCAAGAGACCCAGTACTTC. This encodes CASSLVVSQETQYF.

Comment on this clonotype: This may arise from a read error, as a much more abundant clone is one base away. As the CDR3 is not closed by the conserved phenylalanine or tryptophan, this likely results from a read error. No DNA is shown, since the ends of the CDR3 on it are uncertain; the CDR3 is the one TCRdb lists. The chain carries TRBV6-1 and TRBJ2-7; no DNA check was done on the table's D call, TRBD2. In germline, CDR1 is MNHNS, CDR2 SASEGT. Ends included, the CDR3 has 17 residues. The CDR3 sequence: CASRPNFVGTSGREKYL.

This clonotype was seen ten or more times. The rearrangement links TRBV3-1 to TRBJ1-1; D is unresolved. The germline V and J ends were trimmed by 4 bases and 3 bases, with 9 bases remaining between them. The germline V gene has CDR1 LGHDT and CDR2 YNNKEL (reference sequence). The CDR3 is 13 residues long. The chain's CDR3 is CASSLEVDTEAFF. CDR3 sequence (DNA): TGTGCCAGCAGCCTAGAAGTAGACACTGAAGCTTTCTTT.

This clonotype was observed at least ten times. The chain uses TRBV20-1 and TRBJ1-4, with D tentatively TRBD1 (5 bases). Trimming pared 4 bases from V and 2 bases from J, leaving 8 bases between. Per the germline V gene, CDR1 is DFQATT and CDR2 is SNEGSKA (reference sequence). CDR3 length equals 13 residues. Here the CDR3 reads CSAIRQTNEKLFF. The CDR3 region has the DNA TGCAGTGCTATACGACAGACTAATGAAAAACTGTTTTTT.

V gene TRBV6-1 combines with J gene TRBJ2-7; 7 positions agree with TRBD1. The junction had 9 bases not matched to a gene; V was cut back by 5 bases and J by 2 bases. The CDR3 runs to 15 residues. Germline lookup yields CDR1 MNHNS and CDR2 SASEGT. The CDR3 coding sequence is TGTGCCAGCAGTCCCGGAAAGGGGGCCCCCTACGAGCAGTACTTC. Encoded protein: CASSPGKGAPYEQYF.

Many counts were recorded for this clonotype. V and J are TRBV28 and TRBJ2-3; 7 nucleotides agree with TRBD2. The CDR3 is 15 residues long. CDR1 is MDHEN and CDR2 is SYDVKM in the germline V gene. V was pared by 6 bases and J by 2 bases, with 8 bases of the junction left unmatched. In DNA form, the CDR3 reads TGTGCCAGCAGAGAGGGAGGGCATTCCACAGATACGCAGTATTTT. Residues: CASREGGHSTDTQYF.

Of note for this clonotype: The conserved closing phenylalanine or tryptophan is absent in this CDR3, likely reflecting a read error. V gene TRBV3-1 combines with J gene TRBJ2-2, with 7 positions matching TRBD1. The CDR3 is 14 residues long. Germline loops: CDR1 LGHDT, CDR2 YNNKEL (reference sequence). The trim removed 4 bases at V and 5 bases at J, leaving 4 bases unmatched. The CDR3 loop reads CASSLTTGTGELFL. CDR3 coding DNA: TGTGCCAGCAGCCTCACGACAGGGACCGGGGAGCTGTTTCTT.

On this clonotype: The junction does not match germline at one end; this may be a read error. J is TRBJ1-1 and V is TRBV2; D may be TRBD1 (6 bases). CDR1 and CDR2 from the germline V gene are SNHLY and FYNNEI. The CDR3 is 14 amino acids. This chain's CDR3 is CTSRQGTENTEAFF. The DNA for the CDR3 is TGTACCAGCAGGCAGGGGACGGAGAACACTGAAGCTTTCTTT.

This clonotype was seen a few times. The rearrangement joins TRBV7-9 to TRBJ1-1, with 7 bases that match TRBD1. Germline assignment: CDR1 SEHNR and CDR2 FQNEAQ (reference sequence). The CDR3 length is 16 residues. V trimming: 2 bases; J trimming: 10 bases; junction bases outside the gene matches: 16. Written as DNA, the CDR3 is TGTGCCAGCAGCTTAACTATGAAGGTATCCCCAGGGGGAGCTTTCTTT. This translates into CASSLTMKVSPGGAFF.

V gene TRBV25-1 combines with J gene TRBJ2-5, with 10 bases aligning to TRBD1. The CDR3 loop spans 13 amino acids. With 10 bases clipped from V and 2 bases from J, the junction kept 4 bases outside the gene matches. The germline V gene has CDR1 MGHDK and CDR2 SYGVNS. DNA for the CDR3: TGTGCCACAGGGACAGGGGTACAAGAGACCCAGTACTTC. This sequence encodes CATGTGVQETQYF.

There are many counts of this clonotype. V and J are TRBV30 and TRBJ2-7, with D unclear. The germline V and J ends were trimmed by 0 bases and 1 base, with 4 bases remaining between them. This CDR3 has 12 residues. Germline V CDR1 and CDR2: GTSNPN, SVGIG (reference sequence). CDR3 coding DNA: TGTGCCTGGAGTGTACTTTCCTACGAGCAGTACTTC. This encodes CAWSVLSYEQYF.

Concerning this clonotype itself: In this CDR3 the conserved last residue, phenylalanine or tryptophan, is missing, so a read error is likely. This chain uses TRBV5-1 with TRBJ2-7, with D unresolved. Trimming removed 6 bases from V and 5 bases from J, with 12 bases in between. Looked up from germline, CDR1 is SGHRS and CDR2 is YFSETQ. CDR3 length: 12 residues. CDR3 sequence (DNA): TGCGCCAGCAAGTCCAGAATAGACGAGCAGTACCTC. Protein sequence: CASKSRIDEQYL.

This clonotype has ten or more counts. The chain couples TRBV5-1 to TRBJ2-1; 11 nucleotides match TRBD1. The germline CDR1 and CDR2 sequences are SGHRS and YFSETQ. The CDR3 has 17 residues. The trim removed 0 bases at V and 7 bases at J, leaving 9 bases unmatched. CDR3 sequence: CASSLGRGTGGRNEQFF. DNA for the CDR3: TGCGCCAGCAGCTTGGGTCGCGGGACAGGGGGACGGAATGAGCAGTTCTTC.

This clonotype was recorded a few times. The DNA for the CDR3 is TGTGCCACCAGTGATTTCGCGGGAGGCGAAACCGGGGAGCTGTTTTTT. Amino acid sequence: CATSDFAGGETGELFF. This sequence joins TRBV24-1 and TRBJ2-2, with TRBD2 identical over 8 bases. The CDR3 consists of 16 residues. Germline V lookup: CDR1 KGHDR, CDR2 SFDVKD. The J segment lost 5 bases and the V segment lost 1 base, leaving 5 bases of the junction unmatched.

This clonotype was seen ten or more times. The chain uses TRBV28 and TRBJ1-1; TRBD1 matches at 9 bases. V trimming: 11 bases; J trimming: 4 bases; junction bases outside the gene matches: 14. Germline assignment: CDR1 MDHEN and CDR2 SYDVKM. The CDR3 has 15 residues. CDR3 amino acids: CASRIPGTGSTEAFF. CDR3 sequence (DNA): TGTGCCTCACGAATACCCGGGACAGGGTCCACTGAAGCTTTCTTT.

At least ten counts were recorded for this clonotype. This chain links TRBV5-1 with TRBJ2-7; TRBD2 is a possible D gene (5 bases). The CDR3 length is 14 residues. V was shortened by 0 bases and J by 1 base, with 8 bases between the two germline ends. CDR1 SGHRS and CDR2 YFSETQ come from the germline V gene. In nucleotides, the CDR3 is TGCGCCAGCAGCTTGGTCGGGGAATCCTACGAGCAGTACTTC. Translated, it gives CASSLVGESYEQYF.

The rearrangement uses TRBV6-5 and TRBJ2-2, with D possibly TRBD1 on 5 matching bases. Trimming took off 1 base at V and 6 bases at J, with 12 bases between the two ends. This CDR3 has 15 amino acids. Germline CDR1 and CDR2: MNHEY and SVGAGI. Here the CDR3 reads CASSYFQGGSGELFF. The DNA of the CDR3 is TGTGCCAGCAGTTACTTTCAGGGTGGATCCGGGGAGCTGTTTTTT.

The chain couples TRBV20-1 to TRBJ2-7; TRBD2 might be the D (6 bases). V was clipped by 1 base and J by 3 bases, with 13 bases between them. Germline CDR1 DFQATT, CDR2 SNEGSKA (reference sequence). CDR3 length equals 14 residues. This chain's CDR3 is CSARGATGLYEQYF. The DNA for the CDR3 is TGCAGTGCTAGAGGTGCTACGGGACTCTACGAGCAGTACTTC.

This clonotype was seen a handful of times. The V and J genes are TRBV6-1 and TRBJ2-1, with 10 bases that match TRBD1. The V gene end was trimmed by 7 bases and the J gene end by 2 bases; junction bases not matched to a gene: 5. Germline V gene data show CDR1 as MNHNS and CDR2 as SASEGT. CDR3 length: 15 amino acids. The chain's CDR3 is CASMKGQGAYNEQFF. CDR3 nucleotides: TGTGCCAGCATGAAAGGACAGGGGGCCTACAATGAGCAGTTCTTC.

This chain connects TRBV19 to TRBJ2-7; possibly TRBD2 for D (6 bases). The germline gives CDR1 LNHDA, CDR2 SQIVND (reference sequence). This CDR3 spans 13 amino acids. V was pared by 5 bases and J by 2 bases, with 10 bases between. DNA of the CDR3: TGTGCCAGTAGTTCGGGGGAACCCTACGAGCAGTACTTC. It is translated as CASSSGEPYEQYF.

This clonotype was seen repeatedly, ten times or more. At one end, the junction sequence differs from germline, possibly due to a read error. This chain uses TRBV7-7 with TRBJ2-3, with a tentative D call TRBD1 (5 bases). This CDR3 is built from 13 residues. Germline V CDR1 and CDR2: SSHAT, FNYEAQ (reference sequence). The CDR3 loop is CASSQGSTDTQYF. The CDR3 DNA reads TGTGCTAGCAGCCAGGGCAGCACAGATACGCAGTATTTT.

In this sample, this clonotype turned up many times. The chain has TRBV7-3 and TRBJ2-3; D call uncertain. The length of the CDR3 is 14 residues. The germline V and J ends were trimmed by 2 bases and 2 bases, with 8 bases remaining between them. Germline V gene data show CDR1 as SGHTA and CDR2 as FQGTGA. In DNA, the CDR3 is TGTGCCAGCAGCTTACGTCCATACACAGATACGCAGTATTTT. The encoded protein is CASSLRPYTDTQYF.

With respect to this clonotype: Mismatch with germline at one junction end may stem from a read error. V gene TRBV6-1 combines with J gene TRBJ2-5; TRBD1 matches 8 bases. The J call is uncertain, as TRBJ2-1 better fits the DNA end. Germline-derived CDR1 and CDR2 are MNHNS and SASEGT. There are 16 residues in the CDR3. The CDR3 loop reads CASSERPRDRNNEQFF. Written as DNA, the CDR3 is TGCGCCAGCAGTGAGCGCCCCCGGGACAGGAACAATGAGCAGTTCTTC.

This clonotype was seen at least ten times. This rearrangement joins TRBV2 to TRBJ2-5; 8 bases agree with TRBD1. V lost 7 bases, J lost 0 bases, and 10 bases stayed unmatched. Germline V gives CDR1 SNHLY, CDR2 FYNNEI. The CDR3 totals 16 residues. The CDR3 here is CASTAAGGRYQETQYF. In DNA, the CDR3 is TGTGCCAGCACGGCCGCAGGGGGCCGATACCAAGAGACCCAGTACTTC.

This clonotype has only a few counts. The chain links TRBV12-3 or TRBV12-4 to TRBJ1-6, with a tentative D call TRBD1 (5 bases). The CDR3 contains 15 residues. V was shortened by 3 bases and J by 9 bases, with 15 bases between the two germline ends. CDR3 sequence (DNA): TGTGCCAGCAGTTTCGGGACGGTAGCTTTTTCACCCCTCCACTTT. Translating gives CASSFGTVAFSPLHF.